This T cell receptor (beta chain) is from a study of cytomegalovirus exposure and HLA in healthy donors. Study background: Genotyping showed roughly 83% of 398 donors falling in the Caucasian-associated ancestry cluster. General study points: Several V segments, TRBV6-2 and TRBV6-3 among them, could not be told apart and were dropped. Most TCR sequences proved rare, with some public TCRs found in many donors. What TCR beta sequences reportedly achieved was accurate prediction of HLA-A and HLA-B alleles in most subjects.

Trimming cost V 6 bases and J 11 bases; bases outside gene matches: 8. Per the germline V gene, CDR1 is DFQATT and CDR2 is SNEGSKA (reference sequence). The CDR3 extends over 11 amino acids. Primers for the PCR totalled 60 Vbeta and 13 Jbeta. Using immunoSEQ multiplex PCR, the repertoire was profiled, and TCRdb retains in-frame clones only, with some absent. There are around 200,000 clones in the sample; 80% occur only once, and less than 7% lies in the top ten. Details on this clone: The antigen is undetermined.

The sequenced sample consisted of PBMCs. The rearrangement uses TRBV20-1 and TRBJ1-1; 8 bases are a match to TRBD1. The source is a man aged 40-50 years in good health and CMV-seropositive. This CDR3 is CSANNRGRAFF. DNA for the CDR3: TGCAGTGCCAATAACAGGGGGAGGGCTTTCTTT.